Many counts were recorded for the clone carrying this T cell receptor (beta chain). In germline, CDR1 is MNHNY, CDR2 SVGAGI (reference sequence). The V gene end was trimmed by 4 bases and the J gene end by 9 bases; junction bases not matched to a gene: 14. The CDR3 sequence is 16 residues long. TCRdb reprocessed the 5' RACE reads via MiXCR and lists one record per CDR3 protein. Among 80,000 to 95,000 distinct CDR3 sequences listed, approximately 14% were seen once. This entry comes from a study of early T cells in non-severe SARS-CoV-2 infection. The sequencing sample was made of whole blood. This rearrangement joins TRBV6-6 to TRBJ1-1; 10 nucleotides match TRBD1. The TCR was taken from an adult who was a healthcare worker with PCR-confirmed SARS-CoV-2 infection or an uninfected control (not recorded which). Here the CDR3 reads CASSSEIRDRGRKAFF. In DNA form, the CDR3 reads TGTGCCAGCAGTTCTGAGATTCGGGACAGGGGTCGTAAAGCTTTCTTT.